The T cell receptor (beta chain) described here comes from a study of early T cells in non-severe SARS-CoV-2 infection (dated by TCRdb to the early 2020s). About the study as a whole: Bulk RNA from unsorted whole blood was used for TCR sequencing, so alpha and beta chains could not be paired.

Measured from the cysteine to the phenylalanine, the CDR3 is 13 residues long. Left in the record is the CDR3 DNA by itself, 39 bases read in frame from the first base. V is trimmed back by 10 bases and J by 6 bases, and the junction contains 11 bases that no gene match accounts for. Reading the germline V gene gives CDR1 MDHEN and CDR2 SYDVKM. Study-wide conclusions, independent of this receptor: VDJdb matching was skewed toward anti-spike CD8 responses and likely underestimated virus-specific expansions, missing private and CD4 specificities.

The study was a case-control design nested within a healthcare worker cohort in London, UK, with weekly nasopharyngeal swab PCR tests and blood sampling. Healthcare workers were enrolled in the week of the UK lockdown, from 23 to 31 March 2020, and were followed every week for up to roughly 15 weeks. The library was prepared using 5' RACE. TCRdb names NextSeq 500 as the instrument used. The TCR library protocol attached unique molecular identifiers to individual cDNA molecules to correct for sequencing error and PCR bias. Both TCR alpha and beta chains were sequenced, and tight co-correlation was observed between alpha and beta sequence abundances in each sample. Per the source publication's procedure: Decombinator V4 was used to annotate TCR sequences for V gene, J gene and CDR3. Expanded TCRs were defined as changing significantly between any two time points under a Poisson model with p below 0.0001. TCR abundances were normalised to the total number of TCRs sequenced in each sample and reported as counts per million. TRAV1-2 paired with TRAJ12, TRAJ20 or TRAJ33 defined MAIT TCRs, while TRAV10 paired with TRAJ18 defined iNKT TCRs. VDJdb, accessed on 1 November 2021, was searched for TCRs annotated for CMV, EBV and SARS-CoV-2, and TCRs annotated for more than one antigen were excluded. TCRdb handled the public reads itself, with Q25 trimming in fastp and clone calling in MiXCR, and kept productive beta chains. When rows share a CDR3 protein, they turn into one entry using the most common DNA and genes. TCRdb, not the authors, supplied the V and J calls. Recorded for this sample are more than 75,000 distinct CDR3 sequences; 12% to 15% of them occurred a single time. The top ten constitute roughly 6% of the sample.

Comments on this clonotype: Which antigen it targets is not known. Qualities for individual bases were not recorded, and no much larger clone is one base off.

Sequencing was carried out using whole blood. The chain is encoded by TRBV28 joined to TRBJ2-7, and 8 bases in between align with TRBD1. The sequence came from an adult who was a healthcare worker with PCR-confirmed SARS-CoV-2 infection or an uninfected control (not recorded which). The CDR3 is CATTQGAAVEQYF. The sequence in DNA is TGTGCCACTACGCAGGGGGCGGCTGTCGAGCAGTACTTC.